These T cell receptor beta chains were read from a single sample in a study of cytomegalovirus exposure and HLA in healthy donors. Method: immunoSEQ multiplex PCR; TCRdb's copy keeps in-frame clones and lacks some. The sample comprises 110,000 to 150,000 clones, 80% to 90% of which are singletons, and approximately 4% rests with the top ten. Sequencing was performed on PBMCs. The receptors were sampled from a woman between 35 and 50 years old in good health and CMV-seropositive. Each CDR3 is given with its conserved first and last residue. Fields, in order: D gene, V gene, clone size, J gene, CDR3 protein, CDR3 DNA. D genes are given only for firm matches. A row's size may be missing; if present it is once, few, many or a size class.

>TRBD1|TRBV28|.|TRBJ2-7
CASSLITGGLLYEQYF
TGTGCCAGCAGCCTAATCACAGGGGGCCTCCTATACGAGCAGTACTTC
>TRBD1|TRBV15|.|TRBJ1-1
CATSGTGQVSEAFF
TGTGCCACCAGCGGGACAGGGCAGGTTTCTGAAGCTTTCTTT
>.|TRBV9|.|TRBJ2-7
CASSVMYGGTEQYF
TGTGCCAGCAGCGTAATGTATGGAGGTACCGAGCAGTACTTC
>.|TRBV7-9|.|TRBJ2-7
CASSLQVNEQYF
TGTGCCAGCAGCTTACAGGTCAACGAGCAGTACTTC
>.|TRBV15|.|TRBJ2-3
CATSRDLGSGTDTQYF
TGTGCCACCAGCAGAGATCTAGGCTCAGGCACAGATACGCAGTATTTT
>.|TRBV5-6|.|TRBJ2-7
CASSLGRDNTYEQYF
TGTGCCAGCAGCTTGGGCCGGGACAATACCTACGAGCAGTACTTC
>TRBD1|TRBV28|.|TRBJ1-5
CASSPRTGKGSNQPQHF
TGTGCCAGCAGTCCCCGGACAGGGAAAGGGAGCAATCAGCCCCAGCATTTT
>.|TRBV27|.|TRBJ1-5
CASSQAPGTNQPQHF
TGTGCCAGCAGTCAGGCCCCGGGAACCAATCAGCCCCAGCATTTT
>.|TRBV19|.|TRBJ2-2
CASSAPTDANTGELFF
TGTGCCAGTAGTGCGCCGACAGACGCGAACACCGGGGAGCTGTTTTTT
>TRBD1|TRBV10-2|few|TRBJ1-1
CASRTGLGAEAFF
TGCGCCAGCAGGACAGGGCTTGGGGCTGAAGCTTTCTTT
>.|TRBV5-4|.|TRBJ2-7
CASSKDGVGYEQYF
TGTGCCAGCAGCAAGGACGGGGTGGGGTACGAGCAGTACTTC
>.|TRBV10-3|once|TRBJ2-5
CAISESEGETQYF
TGTGCCATCAGTGAGTCTGAGGGAGAGACCCAGTACTTC
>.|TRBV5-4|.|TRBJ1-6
CASSFRRGSDSPLHF
TGTGCCAGCAGCTTCCGAAGGGGGAGCGATTCACCCCTCCACTTT
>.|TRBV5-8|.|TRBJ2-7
CASSQGYRVYEQYF
TGTGCCAGCAGCCAGGGCTACAGGGTTTACGAGCAGTACTTC
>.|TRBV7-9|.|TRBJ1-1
CAVTRGSLNTEAFF
TGTGCCGTAACGCGAGGCTCACTGAACACTGAAGCTTTCTTT
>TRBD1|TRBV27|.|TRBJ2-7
CASKAGGEQYF
TGTGCCAGCAAAGCAGGGGGCGAGCAGTACTTC
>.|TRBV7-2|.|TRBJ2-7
CASSLDMASYEQYF
TGTGCCAGCAGCTTAGACATGGCCTCCTACGAGCAGTACTTC
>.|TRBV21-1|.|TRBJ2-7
CASITEGWERLYEQYF
TGTGCCAGCATCACAGAGGGCTGGGAACGCCTCTACGAGCAGTACTTC
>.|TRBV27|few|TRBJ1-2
CASSPMSGVGPMGYTF
TGTGCCAGCAGTCCCATGTCAGGGGTAGGACCTATGGGCTACACCTTC
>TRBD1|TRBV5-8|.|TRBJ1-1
CASSLGGQGREAFF
TGTGCCAGCAGCTTGGGGGGACAGGGGCGGGAAGCTTTCTTT
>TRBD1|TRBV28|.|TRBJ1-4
CASSLLTGANEKLFF
TGTGCCAGCAGTCTCTTAACAGGGGCTAATGAAAAACTGTTTTTT
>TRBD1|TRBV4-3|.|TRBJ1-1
CASSQGQGHTEAFF
TGCGCCAGCAGCCAAGGACAGGGGCACACTGAAGCTTTCTTT
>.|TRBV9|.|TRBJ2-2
CASSARVERPGELFF
TGTGCCAGCAGCGCCAGGGTTGAGCGACCCGGGGAGCTGTTTTTT
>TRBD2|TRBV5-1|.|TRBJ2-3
CASSLTGLAGPLETDTQYF
TGCGCCAGCAGTTTAACGGGACTAGCGGGACCCCTTGAGACAGATACGCAGTATTTT
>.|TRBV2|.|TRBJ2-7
CASSDLGHSGLEQYF
TGTGCCAGCAGCGACTTAGGACACAGTGGCTTGGAGCAGTACTTC
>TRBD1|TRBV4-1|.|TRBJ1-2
CASSPDRGKDGYTF
TGCGCCAGCAGCCCGGACAGGGGCAAGGATGGCTACACCTTC
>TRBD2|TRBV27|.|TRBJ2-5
CASSRLAGGQETQYF
TGTGCCAGCAGCCGACTAGCGGGAGGGCAAGAGACCCAGTACTTC
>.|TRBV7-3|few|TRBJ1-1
CASSPNRAGQTEAFF
TGTGCCAGCAGCCCTAACAGGGCCGGCCAGACTGAAGCTTTCTTT
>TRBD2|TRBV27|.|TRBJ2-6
CASSLMGSGSSGANVLTF
TGTGCCAGCAGTTTAATGGGTAGCGGGAGCTCTGGGGCCAACGTCCTGACTTTC
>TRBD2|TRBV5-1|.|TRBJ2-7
CASSGSSGGVPEQYF
TGCGCCAGCAGCGGGTCTAGCGGGGGTGTTCCCGAGCAGTACTTC
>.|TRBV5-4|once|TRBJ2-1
CASSSPGVDEQFF
TGTGCCAGCAGCTCGCCAGGCGTGGATGAGCAGTTCTTC
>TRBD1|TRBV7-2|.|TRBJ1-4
CATAQGGEKLFF
TGTGCCACCGCACAGGGGGGCGAAAAACTGTTTTTT
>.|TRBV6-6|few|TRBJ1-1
CASSLVVEAFF
TGTGCCAGCAGTTTGGTAGTCGAAGCTTTCTTT
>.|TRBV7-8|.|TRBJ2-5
CASSTRGVETQYF
TGTGCCAGCAGCACAAGGGGTGTCGAGACCCAGTACTTC
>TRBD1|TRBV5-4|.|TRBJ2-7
CASSLVQGAGNEQYF
TGTGCCAGCAGCTTGGTACAGGGGGCCGGTAACGAGCAGTACTTC
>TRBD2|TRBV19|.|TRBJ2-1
CASSLALAGGEGEQFF
TGTGCCAGTAGTCTAGCTCTAGCGGGGGGTGAGGGTGAGCAGTTCTTC
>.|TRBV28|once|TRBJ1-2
CASRSFRGGEYYGYTF
TGTGCCAGCAGGTCTTTCCGGGGAGGGGAATACTATGGCTACACCTTC
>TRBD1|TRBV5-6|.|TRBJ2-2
CASSSSGTGLLF
TGTGCCAGCAGCTCTTCCGGGACAGGGTTGCTTTTT
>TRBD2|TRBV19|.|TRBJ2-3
CASSMIAGGLDTQYF
TGTGCCAGTAGTATGATAGCGGGGGGGCTGGATACGCAGTATTTT
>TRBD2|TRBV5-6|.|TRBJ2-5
CASSLLRAGVQETQYF
TGTGCCAGCAGCTTGCTCAGAGCGGGGGTCCAAGAGACCCAGTACTTC
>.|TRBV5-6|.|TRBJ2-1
CASSLGLSLGGPSVF
TGTGCCAGCAGCTTGGGGCTCTCCTTAGGGGGACCCTCGGTCTTC
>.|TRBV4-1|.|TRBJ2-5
CASGLGLAGETQYF
TGCGCCAGCGGCCTCGGCCTAGCTGGTGAGACCCAGTACTTC
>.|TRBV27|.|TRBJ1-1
CASGPRGGGTEAFF
TGTGCCAGCGGTCCAAGGGGGGGCGGCACTGAAGCTTTCTTT
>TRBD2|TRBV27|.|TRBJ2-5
CASMGLALDQETQYF
TGTGCCAGCATGGGACTAGCGTTAGATCAAGAGACCCAGTACTTC
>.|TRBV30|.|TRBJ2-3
CAWNGGISDTQYF
TGTGCCTGGAATGGGGGGATTTCAGATACGCAGTATTTT
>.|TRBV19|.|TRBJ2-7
CASSISPDSYEQYF
TGTGCCAGTAGTATCTCCCCAGACTCCTACGAGCAGTACTTC
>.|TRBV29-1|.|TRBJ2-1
CSVEGHSYNEQFF
TGCAGCGTTGAAGGCCACTCTTACAATGAGCAGTTCTTC
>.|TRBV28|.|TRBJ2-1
CASSLTYYGNNEQFF
TGTGCCAGCAGTCTAACCTACTACGGGAACAATGAGCAGTTCTTC
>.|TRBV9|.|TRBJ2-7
CASSPDNTEQYF
TGTGCCAGCAGCCCCGATAACACCGAGCAGTACTTC
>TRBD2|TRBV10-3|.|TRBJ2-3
CAISPGTSQADTQYF
TGTGCCATCAGTCCCGGGACTAGCCAAGCAGATACGCAGTATTTT
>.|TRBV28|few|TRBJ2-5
CASSLVVGGETQYF
TGTGCCAGCAGTTTAGTGGTGGGAGGAGAGACCCAGTACTTC
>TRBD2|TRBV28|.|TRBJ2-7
CASSQSGLAGVQQYF
TGTGCCAGCAGTCAATCGGGACTAGCGGGAGTCCAGCAGTACTTC
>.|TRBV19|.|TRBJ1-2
CASSIGGQKSYGYTF
TGTGCCAGTAGTATAGGAGGACAGAAAAGTTATGGCTACACCTTC
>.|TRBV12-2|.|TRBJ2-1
CASRPEQGNEQFF
TGTGCAAGTCGCCCGGAGCAGGGCAATGAGCAGTTCTTC
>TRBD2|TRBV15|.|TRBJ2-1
CATKDWRESNEQFF
TGTGCCACCAAGGATTGGCGGGAGTCCAATGAGCAGTTCTTC
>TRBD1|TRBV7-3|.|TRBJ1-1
CASSLNPGGITEAFF
TGTGCCAGCAGCTTAAACCCAGGGGGCATCACTGAAGCTTTCTTT
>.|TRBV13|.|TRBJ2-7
CASSKGRGRHEQYF
TGTGCCAGCAGCAAAGGACGGGGGAGACACGAGCAGTACTTC